This TCR beta chain was identified during a study of T cell repertoires in cytomegalovirus infection. This clonotype has just a few counts. V lost 5 bases, J lost 0 bases, and 17 bases lay in between. The germline V gene encodes CDR1 SGHTS and CDR2 YDEGEE. The CDR3 spans 17 residues. TCRdb ran MiXCR on the reads and lists one entry per CDR3 protein. Of nearly 650,000 distinct CDR3 sequences in the sample, 24% were seen once. Sequencing was performed on CD8+ T cells from PBMCs. The clonotype originates from a human donor in good health (CMV status not recorded). Some clones in this sample may be carry-over from other donors' samples. The chain employs TRBV5-8 and TRBJ2-2, with D perhaps given as TRBD1 or TRBD2 (6 bases each). For the CDR3, the DNA is TGTGCCAGCAGTCGGGGCACAGGGACTTCGAACACCGGGGAGCTGTTTTTT. Translation: CASSRGTGTSNTGELFF.